The present T cell receptor (beta chain) was sequenced within a study of blood T cell repertoires in COVID-19. Study details: There were acute and convalescent COVID-19 samples, and they came from the United States, Italy and Spain. PBMCs, B-cell-depleted T cells, or T cells were the source of the cDNA or gDNA that made up the material.

This CDR3 comprises 17 residues. Germline V gene sequence: CDR1 SGHAT, CDR2 FQNNGV. V lost 0 bases to trimming and J lost 0 bases, with 12 bases between them. Per the original methods: Amplification of reference gene primers provided the estimated nucleated cell counts. Using immunoSEQ multiplex PCR, the repertoire was profiled, and TCRdb retains in-frame clones only, with some absent. The V and J calls and the clone size are those of that table, but D and trimming were determined from the DNA. The sample has around 200,000 clones, 80% to 90% seen once. The sequenced sample was peripheral blood. The chain couples TRBV11-2 to TRBJ2-1; D is perhaps TRBD2 (5 bases). The clonotype originates from a man aged 80 or over with acute or convalescent COVID-19. This CDR3 reads CASSLEVAPSSYNEQFF. The DNA for the CDR3 is TGTGCCAGCAGCTTAGAGGTAGCGCCCAGCTCCTACAATGAGCAGTTCTTC.